This T cell receptor (beta chain) was captured by sequencing in a study of post-analysis software for immune sequencing data. Study results and caveats: With TRBV5-6, TRBV5-1 and TRBV20-1 included, about five TRBV segments were more frequent in patients than in controls.

cDNA libraries for TCR beta contained unique molecular identifiers. One entry per CDR3 protein, called by TCRdb with MiXCR from the PCR reads. The sample has some 800,000 distinct CDR3 sequences, just over 45% seen once; the top ten hold roughly 5%. With respect to this clonotype: The antigen is unknown.

V was pared by 0 bases and J by 1 base, with 13 bases of the junction left unmatched. CDR3 length equals 19 residues. Germline CDR1 is DFQATT and CDR2 is SNEGSKA (reference sequence). The sequenced sample consisted of blood. The genes are TRBV20-1 and TRBJ2-1, with 9 bases lining up with TRBD2. The receptor's source is a girl aged 5 to 17 with multiple sclerosis. CDR3 amino acids: CSARDSRGRAGGSYNEQFF. CDR3 nucleotides: TGCAGTGCTAGAGATTCTCGCGGGAGGGCTGGGGGGTCCTACAATGAGCAGTTCTTC.